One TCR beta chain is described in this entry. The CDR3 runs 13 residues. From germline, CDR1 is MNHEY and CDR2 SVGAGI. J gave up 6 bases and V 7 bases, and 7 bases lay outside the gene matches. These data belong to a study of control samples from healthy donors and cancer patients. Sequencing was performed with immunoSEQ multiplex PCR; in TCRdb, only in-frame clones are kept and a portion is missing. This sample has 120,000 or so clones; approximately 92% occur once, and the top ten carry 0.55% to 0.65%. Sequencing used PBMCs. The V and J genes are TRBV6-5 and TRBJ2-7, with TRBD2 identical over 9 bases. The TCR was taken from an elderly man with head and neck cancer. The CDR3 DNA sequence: TGTGCCAGCACGAGTAGCGGGAGTAGCGAGCAGTACTTC. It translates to CASTSSGSSEQYF.